A selection of T cell receptor beta chains follows, all from one sample in a study of memory CD4+ T cells and cytomegalovirus serostatus. Repertoires were generated with immunoSEQ multiplex PCR, while TCRdb's copy carries only in-frame clones and drops some. The sample includes about 57,000 clones, around 85% of them seen just once. The material sequenced was memory CD4+ T cells from blood. The source of these receptors is an adult in good health and CMV-seronegative. Each CDR3 is given with its conserved first and last residue. A D gene is named only where the DNA matches it firmly. Expanded clones are given a class, and other clones once, few, many or no size at all.

V: TRBV30; D: .; J: TRBJ1-3; size: .; CDR3: CACLFPPGNTIYF; DNA: TGTGCCTGCCTTTTTCCTCCTGGAAACACCATATATTTT
V: TRBV7-3; D: TRBD1; J: TRBJ2-3; size: .; CDR3: CASSARTGRGFTDTQYF; DNA: TGTGCCAGCAGCGCGCGGACAGGGCGGGGATTCACAGATACGCAGTATTTT
V: TRBV6-5; D: .; J: TRBJ1-2; size: .; CDR3: CASISFDRRYGYTF; DNA: TGTGCCAGCATTTCCTTTGACAGGCGCTATGGCTACACCTTC
V: TRBV6-5; D: .; J: TRBJ2-3; size: .; CDR3: CASSFRQSSTDTQYF; DNA: TGTGCCAGCAGCTTTCGACAAAGTAGCACAGATACGCAGTATTTT
V: TRBV5-1; D: .; J: TRBJ1-1; size: few; CDR3: CASSSGGAARAEAFF; DNA: TGCGCCAGCAGCTCTGGGGGGGCGGCCCGGGCTGAAGCTTTCTTT
V: TRBV7-3; D: .; J: TRBJ2-1; size: .; CDR3: CASSVHLGEQFF; DNA: TGTGCCAGCAGCGTCCATCTCGGTGAGCAGTTCTTC
V: TRBV9; D: .; J: TRBJ1-1; size: few; CDR3: CASSVVQGSAEAFF; DNA: TGTGCCAGCAGCGTAGTTCAGGGTAGCGCTGAAGCTTTCTTT
V: TRBV29-1; D: .; J: TRBJ1-1; size: .; CDR3: CSVEGAWGTEAFF; DNA: TGCAGCGTTGAGGGGGCCTGGGGGACTGAAGCTTTCTTT
V: TRBV2; D: .; J: TRBJ1-2; size: .; CDR3: CASTQEASGYTF; DNA: TGTGCCAGCACCCAAGAGGCGAGCGGCTACACCTTC
V: TRBV11-3; D: .; J: TRBJ2-3; size: .; CDR3: CASSLGGTRTDTQYF; DNA: TGTGCCAGCAGCTTAGGGGGGACCCGCACAGATACGCAGTATTTT
V: TRBV10-2; D: TRBD1; J: TRBJ2-3; size: .; CDR3: CASSLQGPDTQYF; DNA: TGCGCCAGCAGTTTACAGGGGCCAGATACGCAGTATTTT
V: TRBV6-5; D: TRBD1; J: TRBJ1-6; size: .; CDR3: CASSPGTGYNSPLHF; DNA: TGTGCCAGCAGTCCCGGGACAGGGTACAATTCACCCCTCCACTTT
V: TRBV4-2; D: .; J: TRBJ2-7; size: few; CDR3: CASSQAEGRAPYEQYF; DNA: TGTGCCAGCAGCCAAGCAGAGGGTAGGGCTCCGTACGAGCAGTACTTC
V: TRBV19; D: TRBD2; J: TRBJ2-5; size: once; CDR3: CASSISGAIQETQYF; DNA: TGTGCCAGTAGTATTAGCGGGGCGATCCAAGAGACCCAGTACTTC
V: TRBV7-2; D: .; J: TRBJ1-3; size: .; CDR3: CASSQTGLRNTIYF; DNA: TGTGCCAGCAGCCAAACAGGTTTAAGAAACACCATATATTTT
V: TRBV7-3; D: .; J: TRBJ2-1; size: .; CDR3: CASSLMGQQYNEQFF; DNA: TGTGCCAGCAGCTTAATGGGACAACAATACAATGAGCAGTTCTTC
V: TRBV5-1; D: .; J: TRBJ1-4; size: once; CDR3: CASSSDAGGEKLFF; DNA: TGCGCCAGCAGCTCTGACGCCGGGGGAGAAAAACTGTTTTTT
V: TRBV4-2; D: TRBD2; J: TRBJ2-6; size: .; CDR3: CASSQEGTSGNSGANVLTF; DNA: TGTGCCAGCAGCCAGGAAGGGACTAGCGGGAACTCTGGGGCCAACGTCCTGACTTTC
V: TRBV27; D: TRBD2; J: TRBJ2-2; size: .; CDR3: CASSLSSGTSTGELFF; DNA: TGTGCCAGCAGTTTATCCAGCGGGACGAGCACCGGGGAGCTGTTTTTT
V: TRBV2; D: .; J: TRBJ2-5; size: .; CDR3: CASSEERGRAQYF; DNA: TGTGCCAGCAGTGAGGAGCGAGGGCGGGCCCAGTACTTC
V: TRBV28; D: TRBD1; J: TRBJ2-7; size: .; CDR3: CASSSGQGPYEQYF; DNA: TGTGCCAGTTCATCGGGACAGGGTCCCTACGAGCAGTACTTC
V: TRBV7-9; D: .; J: TRBJ2-5; size: .; CDR3: CASSLSTGQETQYF; DNA: TGTGCCAGCAGCCTAAGCACAGGGCAAGAGACCCAGTACTTC
V: TRBV10-2; D: .; J: TRBJ2-5; size: .; CDR3: CASRDPAGTLETQYF; DNA: TGCGCCAGCAGAGACCCAGCAGGGACATTAGAGACCCAGTACTTC
V: TRBV2; D: TRBD1; J: TRBJ2-7; size: .; CDR3: CASSATGYRYEQYF; DNA: TGTGCCAGCAGTGCGACAGGGTACCGGTACGAGCAGTACTTC
V: TRBV5-5; D: .; J: TRBJ1-5; size: .; CDR3: CASSFGGARYSNQPQHF; DNA: TGTGCCAGCAGCTTTGGGGGGGCTCGTTATAGCAATCAGCCCCAGCATTTT
V: TRBV2; D: TRBD1; J: TRBJ1-1; size: .; CDR3: CASSPDRGLGEAFF; DNA: TGTGCCAGCAGTCCAGACAGGGGTCTTGGTGAAGCTTTCTTT
V: TRBV5-5; D: .; J: TRBJ1-2; size: few; CDR3: CASSLGIDSIYGYTF; DNA: TGTGCCAGCAGCTTGGGGATAGACAGCATCTATGGCTACACCTTC
V: TRBV2; D: .; J: TRBJ2-5; size: .; CDR3: CASTRKRGETQYF; DNA: TGTGCCAGCACCAGGAAACGTGGGGAGACCCAGTACTTC
V: TRBV30; D: TRBD2; J: TRBJ2-1; size: .; CDR3: CACTGLAKYNEQFF; DNA: TGTGCCTGTACCGGACTAGCAAAGTACAATGAGCAGTTCTTC
V: TRBV2; D: .; J: TRBJ1-2; size: few; CDR3: CASSEGLGHGYTF; DNA: TGTGCCAGCAGTGAAGGATTGGGTCATGGCTACACCTTC
V: TRBV7-3; D: TRBD2; J: TRBJ2-1; size: .; CDR3: CASSLGGGAREQFF; DNA: TGTGCCAGCAGCTTAGGGGGAGGGGCTCGGGAGCAGTTCTTC